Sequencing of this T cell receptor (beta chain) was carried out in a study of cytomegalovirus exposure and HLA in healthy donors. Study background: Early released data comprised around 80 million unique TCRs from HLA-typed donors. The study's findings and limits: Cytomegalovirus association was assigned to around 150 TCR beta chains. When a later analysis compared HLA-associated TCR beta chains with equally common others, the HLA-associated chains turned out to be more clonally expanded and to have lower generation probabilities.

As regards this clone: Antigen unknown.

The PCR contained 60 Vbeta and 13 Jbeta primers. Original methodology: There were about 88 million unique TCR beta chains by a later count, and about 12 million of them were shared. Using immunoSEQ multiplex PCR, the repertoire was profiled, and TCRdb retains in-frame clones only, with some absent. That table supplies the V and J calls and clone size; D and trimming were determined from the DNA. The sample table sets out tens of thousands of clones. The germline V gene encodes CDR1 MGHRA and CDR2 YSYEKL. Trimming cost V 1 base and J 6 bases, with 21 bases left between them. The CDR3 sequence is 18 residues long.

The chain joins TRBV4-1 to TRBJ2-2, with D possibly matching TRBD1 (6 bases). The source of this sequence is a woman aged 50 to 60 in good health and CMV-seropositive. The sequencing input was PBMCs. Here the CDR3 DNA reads TGCGCCAGCAGCCAAGGGACAGCCATCCCTCGTCAATCCGGGGAGCTGTTTTTT. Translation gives CASSQGTAIPRQSGELFF.